The clone carrying this T cell receptor (beta chain) was detected ten times or more. TCRdb reanalysed the 5' RACE reads using MiXCR and keeps one entry per CDR3 protein. The table has more than 80,000 distinct CDR3 sequences, around 12% seen once. This specimen belongs to a study of T-cell memory formation after mild COVID-19. The CDR3 loop spans 15 amino acids. Germline values: CDR1 SGHRS, CDR2 YFSETQ. V shed 5 bases and J 6 bases; nucleotides not matched to a gene: 9. Sequences were obtained from PBMCs or a T cell subset sorted from them (not recorded which). This chain uses TRBV5-1 with TRBJ2-3; 10 bases are a match to TRBD2. The TCR originated in an adult woman who had mild COVID-19 (a few samples of this study predate the infection). Cell type and time point are not known. The CDR3 bases are TGCGCCAGCAGACCTAGCGGGAGCCCCCCCGATACGCAGTATTTT. Its translation: CASRPSGSPPDTQYF.